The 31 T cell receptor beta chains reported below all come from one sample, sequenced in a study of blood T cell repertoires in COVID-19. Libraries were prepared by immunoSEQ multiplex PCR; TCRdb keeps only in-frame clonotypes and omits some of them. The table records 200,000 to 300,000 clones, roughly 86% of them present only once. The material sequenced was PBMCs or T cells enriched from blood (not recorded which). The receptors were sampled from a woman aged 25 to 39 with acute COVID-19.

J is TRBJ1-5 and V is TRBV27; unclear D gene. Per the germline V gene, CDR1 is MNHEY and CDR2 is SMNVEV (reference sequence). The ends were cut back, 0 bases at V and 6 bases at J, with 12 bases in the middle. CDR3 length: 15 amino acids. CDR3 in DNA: TGTGCCAGCAGTTTATCTAGCGGGTTAAGTCAGCCCCAGCATTTT. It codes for CASSLSSGLSQPQHF.

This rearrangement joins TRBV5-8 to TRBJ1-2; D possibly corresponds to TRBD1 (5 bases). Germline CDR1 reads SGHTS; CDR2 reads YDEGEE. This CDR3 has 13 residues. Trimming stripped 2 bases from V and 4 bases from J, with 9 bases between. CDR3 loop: CASSLRQGYGYTF. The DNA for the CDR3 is TGTGCCAGCAGCTTACGCCAGGGCTATGGCTACACCTTC.

The CDR3 bases are TGTGCCAGCAGTTTACTAGGCCGTGGCTACACCTTC. It translates to CASSLLGRGYTF. V gene TRBV12-3 or TRBV12-4 combines with J gene TRBJ1-2; D gene uncertain. The CDR3 runs 12 residues. With 2 bases removed from V and 7 bases from J, the gap between germline ends came to 8 bases.

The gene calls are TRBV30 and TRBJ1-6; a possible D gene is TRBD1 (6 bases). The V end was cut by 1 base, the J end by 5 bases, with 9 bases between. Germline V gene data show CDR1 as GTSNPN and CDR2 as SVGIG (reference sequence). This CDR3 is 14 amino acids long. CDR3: CAWSAGDHNSPLHF. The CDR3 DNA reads TGTGCCTGGAGTGCAGGGGATCATAATTCACCCCTCCACTTT.

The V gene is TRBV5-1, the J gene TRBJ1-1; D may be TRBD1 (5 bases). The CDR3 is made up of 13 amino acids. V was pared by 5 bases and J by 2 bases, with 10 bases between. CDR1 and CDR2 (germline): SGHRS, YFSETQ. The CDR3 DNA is TGCGCCAGCAGACAGGTAATTAACACTGAAGCTTTCTTT. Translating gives CASRQVINTEAFF.

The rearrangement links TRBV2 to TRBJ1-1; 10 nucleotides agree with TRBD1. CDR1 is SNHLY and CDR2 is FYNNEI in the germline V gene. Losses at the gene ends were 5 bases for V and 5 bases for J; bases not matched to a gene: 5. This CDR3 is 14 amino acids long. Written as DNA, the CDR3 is TGTGCCAGCAGTCTGACAGGGGGCGAAACTGAAGCTTTCTTT. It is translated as CASSLTGGETEAFF. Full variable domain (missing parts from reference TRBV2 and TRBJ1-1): EPEVTQTPSHQVTQMGQEVILRCVPISNHLYFYWYRQILGQKVEFLVSFYNNEISEKSEIFDDQFSVERPDGSNFTLKIRSTKLEDSAMYFCASSLTGGETEAFFGQGTRLTVV.

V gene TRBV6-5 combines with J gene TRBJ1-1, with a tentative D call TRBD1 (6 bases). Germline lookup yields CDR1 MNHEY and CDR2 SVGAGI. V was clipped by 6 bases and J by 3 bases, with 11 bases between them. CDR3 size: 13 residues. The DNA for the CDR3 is TGTGCCAGCAGCGGACAGAGGGACACTGAAGCTTTCTTT. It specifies CASSGQRDTEAFF.

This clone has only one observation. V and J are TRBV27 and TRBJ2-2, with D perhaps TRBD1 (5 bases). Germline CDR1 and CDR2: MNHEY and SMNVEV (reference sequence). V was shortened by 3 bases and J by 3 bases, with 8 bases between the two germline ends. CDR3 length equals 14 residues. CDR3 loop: CASSLGLDTGELFF. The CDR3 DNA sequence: TGTGCCAGCAGTTTGGGGCTAGACACCGGGGAGCTGTTTTTT.

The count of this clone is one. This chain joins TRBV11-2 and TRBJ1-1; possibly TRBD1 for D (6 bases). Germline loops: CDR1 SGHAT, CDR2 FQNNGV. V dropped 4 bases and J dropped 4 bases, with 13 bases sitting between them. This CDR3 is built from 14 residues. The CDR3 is CASSSHRESTEAFF. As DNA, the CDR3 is TGTGCCAGCAGCTCCCACAGGGAGAGCACTGAAGCTTTCTTT. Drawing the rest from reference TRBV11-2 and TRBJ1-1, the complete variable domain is EAGVAQSPRYKIIEKRQSVAFWCNPISGHATLYWYQQILGQGPKLLIQFQNNGVVDDSQLPKDRFSAERLKGVDSTLKIQPAKLEDSAVYLCASSSHRESTEAFFGQGTRLTVV.

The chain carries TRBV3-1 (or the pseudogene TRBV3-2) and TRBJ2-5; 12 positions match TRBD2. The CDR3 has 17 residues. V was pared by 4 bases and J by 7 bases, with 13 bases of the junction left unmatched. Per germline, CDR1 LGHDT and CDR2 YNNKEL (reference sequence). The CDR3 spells CASSLGALAGGHPTQYF. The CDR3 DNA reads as TGTGCCAGCAGCCTTGGGGCTCTAGCGGGGGGGCACCCGACCCAGTACTTC.

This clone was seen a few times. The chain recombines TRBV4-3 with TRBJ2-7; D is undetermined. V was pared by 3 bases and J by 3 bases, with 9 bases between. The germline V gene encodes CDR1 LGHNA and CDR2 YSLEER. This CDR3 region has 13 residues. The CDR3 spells CASSQALFYEQYF. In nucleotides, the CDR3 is TGCGCCAGCAGCCAGGCCTTGTTCTACGAGCAGTACTTC.

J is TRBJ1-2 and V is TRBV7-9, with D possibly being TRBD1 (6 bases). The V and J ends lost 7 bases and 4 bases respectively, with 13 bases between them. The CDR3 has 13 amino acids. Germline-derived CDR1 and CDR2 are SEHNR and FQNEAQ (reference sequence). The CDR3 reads CASTSGGGYGYTF. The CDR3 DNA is TGTGCCAGCACCTCTGGGGGCGGCTATGGCTACACCTTC.

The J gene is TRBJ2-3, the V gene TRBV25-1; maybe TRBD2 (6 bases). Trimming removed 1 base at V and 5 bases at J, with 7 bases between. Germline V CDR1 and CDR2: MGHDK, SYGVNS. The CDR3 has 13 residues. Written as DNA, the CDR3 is TGTGCCAGCAGTGAATTGGGGGGAGATACGCAGTATTTT. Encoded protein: CASSELGGDTQYF.

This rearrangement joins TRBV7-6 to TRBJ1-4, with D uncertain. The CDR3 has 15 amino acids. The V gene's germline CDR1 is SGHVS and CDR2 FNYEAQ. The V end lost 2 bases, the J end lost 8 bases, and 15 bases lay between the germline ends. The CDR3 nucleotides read TGTGCCAGCAGCTTATGGGGAGATCGCGGGGAAAAACTGTTTTTT. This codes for CASSLWGDRGEKLFF.

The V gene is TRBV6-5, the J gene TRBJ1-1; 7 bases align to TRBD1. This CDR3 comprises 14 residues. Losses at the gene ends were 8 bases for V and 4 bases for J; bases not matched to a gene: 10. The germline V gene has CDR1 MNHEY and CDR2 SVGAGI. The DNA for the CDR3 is TGTGCCAGCGGGACCACAGGGGAAACCACTGAAGCTTTCTTT. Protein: CASGTTGETTEAFF.

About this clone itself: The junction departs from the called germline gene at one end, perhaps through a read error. The CDR3, as DNA: TGTGCCAGCAGCAGGGACACGTCCCGCTGGTACTTC. As protein: CASSRDTSRWYF. The chain recombines TRBV7-9 with TRBJ1-2; D is perhaps TRBD1 (6 bases). This CDR3 has 12 amino acids. CDR1 is SEHNR, CDR2 FQNEAQ, per germline (reference sequence).

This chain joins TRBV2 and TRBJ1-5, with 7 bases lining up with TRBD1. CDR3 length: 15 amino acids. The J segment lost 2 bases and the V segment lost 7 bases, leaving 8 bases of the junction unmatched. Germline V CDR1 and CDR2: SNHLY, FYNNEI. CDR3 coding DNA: TGTGCCAGCACCCGACAGGGCGTCGGCAATCAGCCCCAGCATTTT. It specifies CASTRQGVGNQPQHF.

CDR3 in amino acids: CASSLYRDRGSIEAFF. The DNA of the CDR3 is TGTGCCAGCAGTTTGTACCGGGACAGAGGCTCTATTGAAGCTTTCTTT. V usage is TRBV27 and J usage is TRBJ1-1, with 7 bases identical to TRBD1. The CDR3 is made up of 16 amino acids. Germline V gives CDR1 MNHEY, CDR2 SMNVEV (reference sequence). With V trimmed by 3 bases and J by 7 bases, 14 bases remained unmatched.

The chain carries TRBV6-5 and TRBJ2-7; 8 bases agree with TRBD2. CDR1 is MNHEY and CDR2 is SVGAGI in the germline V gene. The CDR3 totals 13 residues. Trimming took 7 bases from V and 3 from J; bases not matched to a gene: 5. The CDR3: CASTTSADYEQYF. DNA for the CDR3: TGTGCCAGCACGACTAGCGCAGACTACGAGCAGTACTTC.

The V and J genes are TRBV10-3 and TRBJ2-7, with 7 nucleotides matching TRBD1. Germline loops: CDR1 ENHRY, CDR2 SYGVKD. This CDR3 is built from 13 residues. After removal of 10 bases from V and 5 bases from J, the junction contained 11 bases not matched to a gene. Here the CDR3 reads CATQGVQDHEQYF. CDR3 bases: TGTGCCACCCAGGGGGTACAGGACCACGAGCAGTACTTC.

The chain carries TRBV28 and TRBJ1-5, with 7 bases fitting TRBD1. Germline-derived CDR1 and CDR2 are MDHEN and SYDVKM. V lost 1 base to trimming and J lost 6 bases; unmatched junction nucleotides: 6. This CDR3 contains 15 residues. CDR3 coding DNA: TGTGCCAGCAGTTTATTTGTAACAGGGGTTCAGCCCCAGCATTTT. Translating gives CASSLFVTGVQPQHF. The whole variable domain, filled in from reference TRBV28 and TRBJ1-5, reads DVKVTQSSRYLVKRTGEKVFLECVQDMDHENMFWYRQDPGLGLRLIYFSYDVKMKEKGDIPEGYSVSREKKERFSLILESASTNQTSMYLCASSLFVTGVQPQHFGDGTRLSIL.

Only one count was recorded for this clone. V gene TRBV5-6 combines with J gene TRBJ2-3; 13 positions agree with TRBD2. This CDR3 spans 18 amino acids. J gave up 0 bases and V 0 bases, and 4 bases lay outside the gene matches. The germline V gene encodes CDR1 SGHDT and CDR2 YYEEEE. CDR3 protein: CASSLVGLAGLSTDTQYF. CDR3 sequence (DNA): TGTGCCAGCAGCTTGGTGGGACTAGCGGGACTAAGCACAGATACGCAGTATTTT.

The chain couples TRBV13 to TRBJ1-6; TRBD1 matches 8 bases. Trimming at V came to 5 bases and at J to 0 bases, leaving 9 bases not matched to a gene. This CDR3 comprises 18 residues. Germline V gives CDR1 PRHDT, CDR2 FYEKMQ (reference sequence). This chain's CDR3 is CASSLRDRLSSYNSPLHF. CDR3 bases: TGTGCCAGCAGCCTCCGGGACAGGCTGAGCTCCTATAATTCACCCCTCCACTTT.

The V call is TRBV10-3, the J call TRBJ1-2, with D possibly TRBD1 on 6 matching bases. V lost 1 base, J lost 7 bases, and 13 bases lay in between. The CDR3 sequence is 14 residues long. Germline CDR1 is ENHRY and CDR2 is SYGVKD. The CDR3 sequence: CAISELSGVIGYTF. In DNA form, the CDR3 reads TGTGCCATCAGTGAGTTATCAGGGGTGATTGGCTACACCTTC.

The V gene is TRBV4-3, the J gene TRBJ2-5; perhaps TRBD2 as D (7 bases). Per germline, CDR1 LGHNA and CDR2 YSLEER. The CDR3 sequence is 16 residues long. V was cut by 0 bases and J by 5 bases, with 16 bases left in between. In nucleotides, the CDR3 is TGCGCCAGCAGCCAAGAAGGGGGGCGGGGAGGGGAGACCCAGTACTTC. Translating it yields CASSQEGGRGGETQYF.

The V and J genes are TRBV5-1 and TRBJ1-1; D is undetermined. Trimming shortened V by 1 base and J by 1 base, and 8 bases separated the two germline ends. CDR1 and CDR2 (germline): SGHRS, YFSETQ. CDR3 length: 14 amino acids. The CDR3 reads CASSLWRENTEAFF. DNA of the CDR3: TGCGCCAGCAGCTTGTGGCGGGAGAACACTGAAGCTTTCTTT.

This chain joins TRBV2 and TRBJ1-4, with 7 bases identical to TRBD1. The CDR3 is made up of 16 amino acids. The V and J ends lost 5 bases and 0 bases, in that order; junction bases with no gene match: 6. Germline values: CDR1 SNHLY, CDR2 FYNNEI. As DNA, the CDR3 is TGTGCCAGCAGTCTAAGACAGGGCGCAACTAATGAAAAACTGTTTTTT. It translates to CASSLRQGATNEKLFF.

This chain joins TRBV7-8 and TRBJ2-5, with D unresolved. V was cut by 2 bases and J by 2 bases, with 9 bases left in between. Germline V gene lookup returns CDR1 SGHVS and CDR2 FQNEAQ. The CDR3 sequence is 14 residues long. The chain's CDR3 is CASSLLRQQETQYF. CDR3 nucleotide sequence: TGTGCCAGCAGCTTATTGAGGCAGCAAGAGACCCAGTACTTC.

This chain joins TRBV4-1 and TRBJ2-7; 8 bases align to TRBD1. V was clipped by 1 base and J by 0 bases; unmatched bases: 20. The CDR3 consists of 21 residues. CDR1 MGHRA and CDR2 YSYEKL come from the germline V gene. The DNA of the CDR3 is TGCGCCAGCAGCCAAGGCCTCGGACAGGGTAAAAAAGCCAAGGGCTCCTACGAGCAGTACTTC. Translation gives CASSQGLGQGKKAKGSYEQYF.

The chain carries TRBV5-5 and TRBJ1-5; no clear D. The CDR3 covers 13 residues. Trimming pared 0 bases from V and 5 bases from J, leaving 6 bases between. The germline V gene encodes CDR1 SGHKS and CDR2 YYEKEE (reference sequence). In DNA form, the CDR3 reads TGTGCCAGCAGCTTGGGACGGGATCAGCCCCAGCATTTT. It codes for CASSLGRDQPQHF.

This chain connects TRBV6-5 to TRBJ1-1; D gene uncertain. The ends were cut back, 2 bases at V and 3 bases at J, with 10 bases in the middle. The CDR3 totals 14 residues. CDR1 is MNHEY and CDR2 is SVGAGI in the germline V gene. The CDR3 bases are TGTGCCAGCAGTTACCAGGAGGGTTACACTGAAGCTTTCTTT. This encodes CASSYQEGYTEAFF.